These T cell receptor beta chains were read from a single sample in a study of a mutant IDH1 vaccine in newly diagnosed glioma. Sequencing used immunoSEQ multiplex PCR; TCRdb keeps in-frame clones, though not all of them. The data show about 60,000 clones, less than 90% seen once. Antigens of these TCRs are unknown. The sample was PBMCs, taken from a glioma patient whose treatment included an IDH1 peptide vaccine. The receptors here all came from a man under 40 with glioma. The conserved cysteine and the conserved F or W are not part of the CDR3 here.

>TRBJ2-1|TRBV18
ASSSTQGSYNEQF
>TRBJ1-4|TRBV7-2
ASSPWSGGAGAEKLF
>TRBJ1-5|TRBV6-1
ASSADRAGNQPQH
>TRBJ2-5|TRBV2
ASIPKGGTTQETQY
>TRBJ1-2|TRBV6-1
ASSDTGLEYGYT
>TRBJ2-2|TRBV5-1
ASSLIGQRTGELF
>TRBJ2-1|TRBV7-2
ASSLGQGLVFSGNEQF
>TRBJ2-7|TRBV2
ASNLGKSNGEQY
>TRBJ1-5|TRBV10-2
ASSEGPESRYSNQPQH
>TRBJ1-3|TRBV13
ASSQQRGGNTIY
>TRBJ2-3|TRBV18
ASSRGTSGADTQY
>TRBJ1-5|TRBV7-8
ASSRDRVSNQPQH
>TRBJ1-2|TRBV28
ASTWGRNYGYT
>TRBJ1-2|TRBV7-2
ASSLNWRAGGGYT
>TRBJ1-6|TRBV7-8
ASSAPGGYNSPLH
>TRBJ1-2|TRBV5-4
ASSLVWDTNYGYT
>TRBJ1-5|TRBV19
ASLGGGYSNQPQH
>TRBJ2-2|TRBV4-1
ASSQGQRGAPGELF
>TRBJ2-1|TRBV6-5
ASSYSGTGRRNEQF
>TRBJ2-1|TRBV7-6
ASSLVINRGAGYEQF
>TRBJ2-7|TRBV19
ASSIGVWDRGRPPYEQY
>TRBJ2-2|TRBV28
ASTRATGELF